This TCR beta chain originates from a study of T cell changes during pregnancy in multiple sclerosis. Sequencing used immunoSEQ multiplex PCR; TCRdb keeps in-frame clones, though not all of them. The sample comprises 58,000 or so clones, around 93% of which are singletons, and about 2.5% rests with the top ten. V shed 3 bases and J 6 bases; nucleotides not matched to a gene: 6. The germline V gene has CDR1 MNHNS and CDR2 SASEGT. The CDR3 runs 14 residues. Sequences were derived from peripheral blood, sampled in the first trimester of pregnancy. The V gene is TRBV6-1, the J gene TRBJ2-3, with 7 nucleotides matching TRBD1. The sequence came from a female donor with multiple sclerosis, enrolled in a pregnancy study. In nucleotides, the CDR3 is TGTGCCAGCAGTGACTCACAGGGGTGGGATACGCAGTATTTT. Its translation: CASSDSQGWDTQYF.